The 30 T cell receptor beta chains given below trace back to one sample, sequenced in a study of identical twins. TCRdb re-analysed the 5' RACE reads in MiXCR, keeping a single row per CDR3 protein. The data show 640,000 or so distinct CDR3 sequences, with approximately 6.1% seen just once and 1.5% to 2% held by the top ten. The source material was naive T cells sorted from blood. Every receptor here comes from a man aged 18 to 30 in good health.

This clonotype was detected ten times or more. The V gene is TRBV12-3 or TRBV12-4, the J gene TRBJ1-6; no clear D. This CDR3 is 16 amino acids long. V lost 6 bases and J lost 0, with 12 bases in between. Here the CDR3 DNA reads TGTGCCAGCAGCGGACCGGGGAGCTCCTATAATTCACCCCTCCACTTT. It is translated as CASSGPGSSYNSPLHF.

This clonotype turned up a few times. The chain has TRBV6-6 and TRBJ1-2; weak D call: TRBD1 (6 bases). The germline gives CDR1 MNHNY, CDR2 SVGAGI (reference sequence). Trimming shortened V by 6 bases and J by 6 bases, and 14 bases separated the two germline ends. The length of the CDR3 is 13 residues. CDR3 sequence: CASSQQGVNGYTF. DNA for the CDR3: TGTGCCAGCAGCCAACAGGGCGTTAATGGCTACACCTTC.

This clonotype was picked up many times. The chain couples TRBV10-3 to TRBJ2-1, with 10 bases that match TRBD2. The V gene's germline CDR1 is ENHRY and CDR2 SYGVKD. V gave up 6 bases and J gave up 2 bases; unmatched junction bases: 7. The CDR3 contains 16 residues. The CDR3 loop is CAISNPSGSTYNEQFF. Here the CDR3 DNA reads TGTGCCATCAGCAATCCTAGCGGGAGTACCTACAATGAGCAGTTCTTC.

The table lists this clonotype with many counts. This chain joins TRBV4-3 and TRBJ1-6; no firm D call. The V and J ends lost 0 bases and 0 bases respectively, with 0 bases between them. The CDR3 is 14 residues long. Germline V gives CDR1 LGHNA, CDR2 YSLEER. Written as DNA, the CDR3 is TGCGCCAGCAGCCAAGACTCCTATAATTCACCCCTCCACTTT. Protein product: CASSQDSYNSPLHF.

This clonotype was seen repeatedly, ten times or more. J is TRBJ2-1 and V is TRBV6-1; D perhaps matches TRBD1 (5 bases). The germline V gene encodes CDR1 MNHNS and CDR2 SASEGT. The CDR3 totals 17 residues. V lost 6 bases and J 3 bases, leaving 21 bases between the germline ends. This CDR3 is CASSPHGSIDSYNEQFF. The CDR3 coding sequence is TGTGCCAGCAGCCCTCACGGATCCATCGACAGCTACAATGAGCAGTTCTTC.

This clonotype was observed many times. The J gene is TRBJ2-5, the V gene TRBV29-1; 9 positions match TRBD2. The V gene's germline CDR1 is SQVTM and CDR2 ANQGSEA. This CDR3 is 14 amino acids long. The V gene end was trimmed by 6 bases and the J gene end by 4 bases; junction bases not matched to a gene: 9. CDR3 in amino acids: CSVPRSGRSETQYF. Written as DNA, the CDR3 is TGCAGCGTGCCCCGTAGCGGGAGATCAGAGACCCAGTACTTC.

The chain has TRBV20-1 and TRBJ2-2, with 12 bases that match TRBD1. Germline CDR1 DFQATT, CDR2 SNEGSKA (reference sequence). The CDR3 contains 17 residues. V was clipped by 3 bases and J by 3 bases; unmatched bases: 8. The CDR3 reads CSASPPGQGAHTGELFF. The CDR3 DNA is TGCAGTGCTAGTCCGCCGGGACAGGGGGCACACACCGGGGAGCTGTTTTTT.

This clonotype occurred many times. The rearrangement links TRBV29-1 to TRBJ2-7, with TRBD1 as a possible D gene (6 bases). CDR1 is SQVTM, CDR2 ANQGSEA, per germline. The CDR3 contains 14 residues. Trimming cost V 3 bases and J 3 bases, with 15 bases left between them. The CDR3 DNA reads as TGCAGCGTTGAGGCCCAGGGGAAAAACTACGAGCAGTACTTC. Protein sequence: CSVEAQGKNYEQYF.

This clonotype was observed a handful of times. V gene TRBV6-5 combines with J gene TRBJ2-5; tentatively, D is TRBD2 (5 bases). Trimming removed 3 bases from V and 2 bases from J, with 13 bases in between. The V gene's germline CDR1 is MNHEY and CDR2 SVGAGI. CDR3 size: 15 residues. In DNA, the CDR3 is TGTGCCAGCAGTTATTCGACGGGATTTCAAGAGACCCAGTACTTC. Encoded protein: CASSYSTGFQETQYF.

Regarding this clonotype: A much larger clone differs by one base, so this may be a read error. This chain uses TRBV6-1 with TRBJ2-3, with D perhaps TRBD2 (6 bases). CDR1 MNHNS and CDR2 SASEGT come from the germline V gene. This CDR3 has 16 amino acids. DNA of the CDR3: TGTGCCAGCAGTGGGTTGCGGGACGGGGCCACAGATACGCAGTTTTTT. It specifies CASSGLRDGATDTQFF.

The chain links TRBV11-2 to TRBJ2-7; no clear D. The CDR3 sequence is 16 residues long. Between the trimmed V and J ends, which lost 0 bases and 7 bases, there was a span of 19 bases. Germline assignment: CDR1 SGHAT and CDR2 FQNNGV. The CDR3 loop reads CASSLDMGYGADEQYF. The CDR3, as DNA: TGTGCCAGCAGCTTAGATATGGGTTACGGAGCAGATGAGCAGTACTTC. Filled out from reference TRBV11-2 and TRBJ2-7, the complete variable domain reads EAGVAQSPRYKIIEKRQSVAFWCNPISGHATLYWYQQILGQGPKLLIQFQNNGVVDDSQLPKDRFSAERLKGVDSTLKIQPAKLEDSAVYLCASSLDMGYGADEQYFGPGTRLTVT.

Of note for this clonotype: A clone one base away is much larger, so this may be a read error. As the CDR3 is not closed by the conserved phenylalanine or tryptophan, this likely results from a read error. V and J are TRBV10-3 and TRBJ1-1; D is ambiguous. The germline gives CDR1 ENHRY, CDR2 SYGVKD. This CDR3 has 13 residues. V was pared by 4 bases and J by 1 base, with 7 bases between. This chain's CDR3 is CAISGNRNTEAFY. In DNA form, the CDR3 reads TGTGCCATCAGTGGGAACAGGAACACTGAAGCTTTCTAT.

This clonotype was seen repeatedly, ten times or more. The rearrangement links TRBV24-1 to TRBJ1-5; TRBD1 agrees at 9 bases. CDR3 size: 15 residues. CDR1 KGHDR and CDR2 SFDVKD come from the germline V gene. V lost 10 bases to trimming and J lost 0 bases; unmatched junction nucleotides: 6. DNA for the CDR3: TGTGCCACTGCGCACAGGGGGCATAGCAATCAGCCCCAGCATTTT. This gives the protein CATAHRGHSNQPQHF.

This clonotype was observed at least ten times. The chain is built from TRBV20-1 and TRBJ2-1; 14 bases match TRBD2. The length of the CDR3 is 14 residues. Germline CDR1 DFQATT, CDR2 SNEGSKA (reference sequence). Trimming took 5 bases from V and 9 from J; bases not matched to a gene: 6. CDR3 residues: CSAERLAGGGEQFF. DNA for the CDR3: TGCAGTGCTGAAAGACTAGCGGGAGGGGGTGAGCAGTTCTTC.

This clonotype has a handful of counts. CDR3 coding DNA: TGTGCCAGCAGTTACGGGCAGGGGGTAGAGACCCAGTACTTC. It encodes CASSYGQGVETQYF. The chain is built from TRBV6-5 and TRBJ2-5; 7 bases match TRBD1. Per the germline V gene, CDR1 is MNHEY and CDR2 is SVGAGI. The CDR3 loop spans 14 amino acids. After removal of 2 bases from V and 4 bases from J, the junction contained 4 bases not matched to a gene.

This clonotype was seen a handful of times. J is TRBJ2-1 and V is TRBV20-1; D is undetermined. Per the germline V gene, CDR1 is DFQATT and CDR2 is SNEGSKA (reference sequence). The ends were cut back, 7 bases at V and 8 bases at J, with 15 bases in the middle. The CDR3 sequence is 12 residues long. For the CDR3, the DNA is TGCAGTGTTCGTCGCGTGGTGCATGAGCAGTTCTTC. It translates to CSVRRVVHEQFF.

The V and J genes are TRBV4-3 and TRBJ2-2; perhaps TRBD2 as D (6 bases). Germline loops: CDR1 LGHNA, CDR2 YSLEER. V lost 1 base to trimming and J lost 4 bases, with 10 bases between them. CDR3 length: 15 residues. CDR3 loop: CASSQGVLATGELFF. DNA of the CDR3: TGCGCCAGCAGCCAAGGAGTACTAGCCACCGGGGAGCTGTTTTTT.

A note on this clonotype: Possible read error: a much larger clone is one base away. This sequence joins TRBV5-1 and TRBJ2-1, with 12 positions matching TRBD2. Germline V gene data show CDR1 as SGHRS and CDR2 as YFSETQ. With V trimmed by 6 bases and J by 0 bases, 4 bases remained unmatched. The CDR3 runs 16 residues. In DNA form, the CDR3 reads TGCGCCAGCACCCCGACTAGCGGGAGCTCCTACAATGAGCAGTTCTTC. Translation: CASTPTSGSSYNEQFF.

This clonotype has just a few counts. The CDR3 loop is CSASRPLGEAFF. The CDR3 region has the DNA TGCAGTGCGAGCCGCCCCTTGGGTGAAGCTTTCTTT. V and J are TRBV20-1 and TRBJ1-1; no clear D. The CDR3 has 12 residues. Germline V gene lookup returns CDR1 DFQATT and CDR2 SNEGSKA (reference sequence). Trimming left V 6 bases short and J 7 bases short, with 15 bases between.

The chain couples TRBV6-6 to TRBJ2-2; D unresolved. The CDR3 spans 11 residues. Trimming shortened V by 10 bases and J by 3 bases, and 6 bases separated the two germline ends. The germline V gene encodes CDR1 MNHNY and CDR2 SVGAGI (reference sequence). CDR3 coding DNA: TGTGCCACACGTTACACCGGGGAGCTGTTTTTT. Translating it yields CATRYTGELFF.

Many counts were recorded for this clonotype. The chain employs TRBV12-3 or TRBV12-4 and TRBJ1-2; D is possibly TRBD1 (5 bases). V was cut by 6 bases and J by 5 bases, with 25 bases left in between. The CDR3 length is 17 residues. Written as DNA, the CDR3 is TGTGCCAGCAGCCCGACAAGGCCCCAGCAGGGTGTTTATGGCTACACCTTC. Translating gives CASSPTRPQQGVYGYTF.

The chain carries TRBV5-6 and TRBJ2-4, with a tentative D call TRBD1 (5 bases). V was pared by 0 bases and J by 9 bases, with 10 bases between. The CDR3 extends over 13 amino acids. Germline assignment: CDR1 SGHDT and CDR2 YYEEEE. CDR3 sequence: CASSLAQGPIQYF. In DNA form, the CDR3 reads TGTGCCAGCAGCTTGGCCCAGGGCCCCATTCAGTACTTC.

This clonotype was detected ten times or more. CDR3: CSAKDRGGAYEQYF. The CDR3, as DNA: TGCAGTGCAAAGGACAGGGGAGGGGCCTACGAGCAGTACTTC. The rearrangement uses TRBV20-1 and TRBJ2-7; 9 nucleotides agree with TRBD1. Trimming at V came to 6 bases and at J to 2 bases, leaving 8 bases not matched to a gene. Germline V gene data show CDR1 as DFQATT and CDR2 as SNEGSKA (reference sequence). The CDR3 is 14 residues long.

This clonotype appeared a few times. The chain uses TRBV6-1 and TRBJ2-2; TRBD1 aligns across 10 bases. The V and J ends lost 6 bases and 5 bases, in that order; junction bases with no gene match: 12. The germline CDR1 and CDR2 sequences are MNHNS and SASEGT. The CDR3 has 17 amino acids. In DNA form, the CDR3 reads TGTGCCAGCAGAGATCCCCGGGGACAGGGGAAAACCGGGGAGCTGTTTTTT. Amino acids: CASRDPRGQGKTGELFF.

This clonotype was detected a few times. V and J are TRBV3-1 and TRBJ2-5; 7 bases are shared with TRBD2. CDR3 length: 13 amino acids. The junction had 4 bases not matched to a gene; V was cut back by 4 bases and J by 5 bases. Germline-derived CDR1 and CDR2 are LGHDT and YNNKEL (reference sequence). The CDR3 nucleotides are TGTGCCAGCAGCCGAGCGGGACGGGAGACCCAGTACTTC. The encoded protein is CASSRAGRETQYF.

J is TRBJ1-5 and V is TRBV6-1; D unclear. V was pared by 6 bases and J by 9 bases, with 21 bases between. The CDR3 totals 15 residues. Germline V gene data show CDR1 as MNHNS and CDR2 as SASEGT. CDR3 loop: CASSPRTVLPRPQHF. For the CDR3, the DNA is TGTGCCAGCAGCCCGAGGACCGTCCTCCCAAGGCCCCAGCATTTT.

The chain links TRBV24-1 to TRBJ2-2; 7 bases are shared with TRBD1. The V and J ends lost 0 bases and 0 bases, in that order; junction bases with no gene match: 0. The CDR3 is 16 amino acids. Germline V gene data show CDR1 as KGHDR and CDR2 as SFDVKD. The CDR3 loop is CATSDLGQANTGELFF. As DNA, the CDR3 is TGTGCCACCAGTGATTTGGGACAGGCGAACACCGGGGAGCTGTTTTTT.

A single count supports this clonotype. The chain links TRBV5-8 to TRBJ1-1, with 7 bases aligning to TRBD1. Per germline, CDR1 SGHTS and CDR2 YDEGEE. Germline trimming cut 7 bases from V and 5 bases from J; bases unmatched to any gene: 8. The CDR3 covers 13 residues. The CDR3 region has the DNA TGTGCCAGCGAGACAGGGTATAGAACTGAAGCTTTCTTT. It translates to CASETGYRTEAFF.

Only a few counts were recorded for this clonotype. For the CDR3, the DNA is TGTGCCAGCAGTTCCTACAGGTCCGGGGCCAACGTCCTGACTTTC. Its protein is CASSSYRSGANVLTF. The V gene is TRBV28, the J gene TRBJ2-6; D perhaps matches TRBD1 (5 bases). The CDR3 length is 15 residues. V lost 4 bases and J 4 bases, leaving 11 bases between the germline ends. CDR1 MDHEN and CDR2 SYDVKM come from the germline V gene.

The sample holds a few counts of this clonotype. V is TRBV7-9 and J is TRBJ2-7; 8 bases line up with TRBD1. V was clipped by 4 bases and J by 1 base; unmatched bases: 6. Germline CDR1 and CDR2: SEHNR and FQNEAQ (reference sequence). CDR3 length: 15 amino acids. The CDR3 reads CASSSGRGLSYEQYF. The CDR3 region has the DNA TGTGCCAGCAGCTCGGGCAGGGGGCTATCCTACGAGCAGTACTTC. Using reference TRBV7-9 and TRBJ2-7 for the parts outside the CDR3, the full variable domain is DTGVSQNPRHKITKRGQNVTFRCDPISEHNRLYWYRQTLGQGPEFLTYFQNEAQLEKSRLLSDRFSAERPKGSFSTLEIQRTEQGDSAMYLCASSSGRGLSYEQYFGPGTRLTVT.